This TCR beta chain stems from a study of Graves' ophthalmopathy and Graves' hyperthyroidism. As for the study in general: Peripheral blood samples were taken at initial diagnosis, before any treatment. Study-wide results and limits: In blood, most expanded thyroid clonotypes above 0.001 frequency were also detected. Discrimination between ophthalmopathy and stable hyperthyroidism by a 13-signature model showed 87.88% sensitivity and roughly 80% specificity.

Amplifying from RNA transcripts, the study obtained TCR beta CDR3 regions. Second-round multiplex PCR came after a first-round RT-PCR that employed HTBI primers. MiXCR, run by TCRdb on the multiplex PCR reads, gives a single entry per CDR3 protein. The data show approximately 210,000 distinct CDR3 sequences, 20% to 25% seen once. CDR1 is DFQATT, CDR2 SNEGSKA, per germline (reference sequence). V lost 3 bases and J 0 bases, leaving 15 bases between the germline ends. The CDR3 is 15 amino acids. This clonotype was found many times. Its specificity is not known. The source of this sequence is a woman aged 45-59 years with Graves' ophthalmopathy. The rearrangement joins TRBV20-1 to TRBJ2-7; D is unresolved. Sequenced sample: peripheral blood. CDR3 residues: CSARWAVGNSYEQYF. The CDR3 DNA follows: TGCAGTGCTAGGTGGGCCGTGGGTAACTCCTACGAGCAGTACTTC.